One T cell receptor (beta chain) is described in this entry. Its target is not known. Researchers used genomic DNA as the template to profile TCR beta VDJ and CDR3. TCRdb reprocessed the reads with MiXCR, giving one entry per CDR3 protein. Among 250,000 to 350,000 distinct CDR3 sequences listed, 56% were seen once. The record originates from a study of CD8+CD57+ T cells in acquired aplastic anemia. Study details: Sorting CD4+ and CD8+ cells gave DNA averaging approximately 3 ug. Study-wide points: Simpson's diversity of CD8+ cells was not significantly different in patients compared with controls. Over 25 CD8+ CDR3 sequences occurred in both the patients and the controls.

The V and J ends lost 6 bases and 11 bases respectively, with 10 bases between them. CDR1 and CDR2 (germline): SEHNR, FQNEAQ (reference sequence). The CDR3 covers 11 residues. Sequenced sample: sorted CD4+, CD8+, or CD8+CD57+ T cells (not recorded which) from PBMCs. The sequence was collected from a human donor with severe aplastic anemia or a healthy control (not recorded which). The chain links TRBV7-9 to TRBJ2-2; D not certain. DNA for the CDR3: TGTGCCAGCAGTTACTCTTTTGAGCTGTTTTTT. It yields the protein CASSYSFELFF.